This T cell receptor (beta chain) was recorded in a study of tumor and adjacent non-tumor tissue in lung cancer. About the research overall: Aged about 30 to 76 years, patients included 10 men and a few women with stage I to III disease.

Notes on the study in general: Tumor repertoires had a smaller top 100 clone share than normal lung. Tumor tissue had significantly higher TCR diversity than normal lung. Patients with more diverse tumor TCRs had worse survival.

Of note for this clonotype: Antigen: not known. A much bigger clone sits one base away, suggesting this may be a read error.

The library came from three nested PCR rounds adapted from ARM-PCR protocols. TCRdb called the multiplex PCR reads again in MiXCR, with one record for every CDR3 protein. The data contain about 120,000 distinct CDR3 sequences, about 80% of them seen just once; the ten biggest clones take up around 21%. This sample's RNA came from whole unsorted tissue. The CDR3 length is 16 residues. Germline V gene lookup returns CDR1 SGHRS and CDR2 YFSETQ. The clonotype was recovered from a man aged 70 or older with non-small cell lung cancer. V usage is TRBV5-1 and J usage is TRBJ2-1; tentatively, D is TRBD2 (6 bases). The sequencing sample was made of lung tumor tissue. CDR3 nucleotide sequence: TGCGCCAGCAGCTCGAAACCGGGACTGGATTACAATGAGCAGCTCTTC. It is translated as CASSSKPGLDYNEQLF.